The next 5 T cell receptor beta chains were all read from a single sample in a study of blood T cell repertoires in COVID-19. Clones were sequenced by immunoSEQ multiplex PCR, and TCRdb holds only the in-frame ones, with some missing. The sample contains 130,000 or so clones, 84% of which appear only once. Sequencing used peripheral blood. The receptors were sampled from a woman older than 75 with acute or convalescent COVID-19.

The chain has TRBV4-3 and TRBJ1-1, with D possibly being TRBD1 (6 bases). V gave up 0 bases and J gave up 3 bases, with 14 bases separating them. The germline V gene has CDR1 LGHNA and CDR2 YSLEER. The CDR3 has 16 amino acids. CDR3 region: CASSQDLYRDDTEAFF. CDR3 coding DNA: TGCGCCAGCAGCCAAGATTTATACAGGGACGACACTGAAGCTTTCTTT.

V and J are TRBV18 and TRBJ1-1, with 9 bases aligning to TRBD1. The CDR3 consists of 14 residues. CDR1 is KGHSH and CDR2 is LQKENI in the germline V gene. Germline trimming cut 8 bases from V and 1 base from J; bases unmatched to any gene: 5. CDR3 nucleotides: TGTGCCAGCCACTTGGACAGGGGGAACACTGAAGCTTTCTTT. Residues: CASHLDRGNTEAFF.

Written as DNA, the CDR3 is TGTGCCAGCAGTGAATTTGGGGGAGGGAATGATGAGCAGTTCTTC. This translates into CASSEFGGGNDEQFF. The rearrangement uses TRBV6-1 and TRBJ2-1; 7 bases are a match to TRBD2. CDR3 length equals 15 residues. V shed 2 bases and J 8 bases; nucleotides not matched to a gene: 9. The germline V gene has CDR1 MNHNS and CDR2 SASEGT.

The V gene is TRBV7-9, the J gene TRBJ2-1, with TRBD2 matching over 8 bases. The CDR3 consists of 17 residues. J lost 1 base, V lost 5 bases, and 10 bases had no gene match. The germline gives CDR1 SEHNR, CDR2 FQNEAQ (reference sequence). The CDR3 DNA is TGTGCCAGCAGCAAAGGGCGGAGCGGGAGATCCTACAATGAGCAGTTCTTC. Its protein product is CASSKGRSGRSYNEQFF. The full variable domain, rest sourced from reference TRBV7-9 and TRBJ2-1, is DTGVSQNPRHKITKRGQNVTFRCDPISEHNRLYWYRQTLGQGPEFLTYFQNEAQLEKSRLLSDRFSAERPKGSFSTLEIQRTEQGDSAMYLCASSKGRSGRSYNEQFFGPGTRLTVL.

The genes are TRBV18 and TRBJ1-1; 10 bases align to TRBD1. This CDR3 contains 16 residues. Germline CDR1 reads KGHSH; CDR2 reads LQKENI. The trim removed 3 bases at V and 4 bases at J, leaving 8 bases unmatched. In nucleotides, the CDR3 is TGTGCCAGCTCACCTGGGACAGGGGAATGGAGCACTGAAGCTTTCTTT. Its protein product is CASSPGTGEWSTEAFF.